A single sample gave rise to the 30 T cell receptor beta chains below, sequenced in a study of blood T cell repertoires in COVID-19. TCRdb keeps only in-frame clones here, not all; method: immunoSEQ multiplex PCR. The sample includes 30,000 to 40,000 clones, approximately 80% of them seen just once. Sequencing input: peripheral blood. These receptors came from a woman in her 70s with acute or convalescent COVID-19.

V and J are TRBV7-6 and TRBJ1-1, with TRBD1 matching over 7 bases. The CDR3 is 16 amino acids. J lost 1 base, V lost 5 bases, and 10 bases had no gene match. Germline loops: CDR1 SGHVS, CDR2 FNYEAQ. CDR3 bases: TGTGCCAGCAGCCCACAGAAGGGGGCGAAGAACACTGAAGCTTTCTTT. This gives the protein CASSPQKGAKNTEAFF.

V gene TRBV18 combines with J gene TRBJ1-1, with a tentative D call TRBD1 (5 bases). Trimming cost V 1 base and J 0 bases, with 9 bases left between them. CDR3 size: 15 residues. CDR1 is KGHSH, CDR2 LQKENI, per germline. CDR3 loop: CASSPLGGMNTEAFF. In DNA form, the CDR3 reads TGTGCCAGCTCACCACTGGGGGGAATGAACACTGAAGCTTTCTTT.

This chain links TRBV28 with TRBJ2-7; TRBD1 is a possible D gene (5 bases). The germline gives CDR1 MDHEN, CDR2 SYDVKM. The CDR3 is 14 residues long. V was shortened by 3 bases and J by 0 bases, with 9 bases between the two germline ends. The CDR3 here is CASSLGQVSYEQYF. CDR3 coding DNA: TGTGCCAGCAGTTTGGGGCAGGTCTCCTACGAGCAGTACTTC.

The rearrangement uses TRBV11-1 and TRBJ2-3, with no clear D. The germline V and J ends were trimmed by 5 bases and 1 base, with 10 bases remaining between them. CDR3 length: 14 amino acids. CDR1 and CDR2 from the germline V gene are SGHAT and FQDESV (reference sequence). CDR3 sequence: CASSIESGTDTQYF. CDR3 in DNA: TGTGCCAGCAGCATAGAATCTGGCACAGATACGCAGTATTTT.

V usage is TRBV12-5 and J usage is TRBJ2-2; D gene uncertain. CDR1 LGHNT and CDR2 FRNRAP come from the germline V gene. The CDR3 length is 11 residues. Trimming pared 7 bases from V and 6 bases from J, leaving 6 bases between. CDR3 DNA: TGTGCTAGTGCTCAGGCCGGGGAGCTGTTTTTT. This codes for CASAQAGELFF.

This chain uses TRBV20-1 with TRBJ2-1, with no clear D. The length of the CDR3 is 11 residues. Between the trimmed V and J ends, which lost 0 bases and 7 bases, there was a span of 4 bases. Germline loops: CDR1 DFQATT, CDR2 SNEGSKA (reference sequence). In DNA form, the CDR3 reads TGCAGTGCTAGAGATATGAATGAGCAGTTCTTC. It encodes CSARDMNEQFF.

The chain has TRBV6-5 and TRBJ2-7; 9 nucleotides match TRBD2. With 2 bases clipped from V and 5 bases from J, the junction kept 10 bases outside the gene matches. CDR1 and CDR2 from the germline V gene are MNHEY and SVGAGI. This CDR3 is 16 amino acids long. The CDR3 DNA is TGTGCCAGCAGTTACGATGGTCCTAGCGGGAAAGACGAGCAGTACTTC. Translation: CASSYDGPSGKDEQYF.

Concerning this clone: One junction end does not reproduce the germline sequence, and a read error may be involved. V and J are TRBV14 and TRBJ2-5, with a possible D match to TRBD1 (6 bases). Germline V gives CDR1 SGHDN, CDR2 FVKESK. This CDR3 spans 17 amino acids. The CDR3, as DNA: TGTGCCAGCAGCGAAGAGAGGACAGACCCTCGACAAGAGACCCAGTACTTC. This encodes CASSEERTDPRQETQYF.

The J gene is TRBJ2-1, the V gene TRBV10-3, with 14 nucleotides matching TRBD2. Germline CDR1 and CDR2: ENHRY and SYGVKD. This CDR3 is built from 13 residues. V was pared by 11 bases and J by 7 bases, with 4 bases of the junction left unmatched. The CDR3 nucleotides read TGTGCCGCCGGGACTAGCGGGAGAAATGAGCAGTTCTTC. It encodes CAAGTSGRNEQFF.

The chain has TRBV5-1 and TRBJ2-2, with TRBD2 matching 9 bases. This CDR3 comprises 15 residues. Germline V gene lookup returns CDR1 SGHRS and CDR2 YFSETQ. The ends lost 4 bases at V and 0 bases at J; junction bases unmatched: 1. In nucleotides, the CDR3 is TGCGCCAGCAGCAGACTAGCGGCGAACACCGGGGAGCTGTTTTTT. It yields the protein CASSRLAANTGELFF.

The chain recombines TRBV29-1 with TRBJ2-5; a possible D gene is TRBD2 (6 bases). The CDR3 consists of 14 residues. The germline CDR1 and CDR2 sequences are SQVTM and ANQGSEA. V was cut by 4 bases and J by 0 bases, with 12 bases left in between. The CDR3 loop reads CSVVVAENQETQYF. The DNA for the CDR3 is TGCAGCGTTGTCGTAGCGGAGAACCAAGAGACCCAGTACTTC.

V usage is TRBV11-2 and J usage is TRBJ2-5, with D maybe TRBD1 (6 bases). Trimming took off 4 bases at V and 5 bases at J, with 14 bases between the two ends. Germline V gene lookup returns CDR1 SGHAT and CDR2 FQNNGV. The CDR3 has 14 residues. The CDR3 sequence is CASSSQGLRETQYF. The CDR3, as DNA: TGTGCCAGCAGCTCCCAGGGGCTGCGGGAGACCCAGTACTTC.

The genes are TRBV28 and TRBJ2-7, with D possibly matching TRBD1 (6 bases). The germline V gene encodes CDR1 MDHEN and CDR2 SYDVKM. V was cut by 4 bases and J by 4 bases, with 17 bases left in between. This CDR3 has 15 residues. CDR3 in amino acids: CASSSPPTGNYEQYF. The CDR3 DNA is TGTGCCAGCAGTTCCCCCCCGACAGGCAATTACGAGCAGTACTTC.

The rearrangement joins TRBV9 to TRBJ2-1; 8 bases map to TRBD2. The CDR3 totals 16 residues. J gave up 3 bases and V 4 bases, and 9 bases lay outside the gene matches. Germline values: CDR1 SGDLS, CDR2 YYNGEE. The CDR3 DNA reads as TGTGCCAGCAGCTTAACCTTTAGCGGGGACTACAATGAGCAGTTCTTC. As protein: CASSLTFSGDYNEQFF.

The chain is built from TRBV29-1 and TRBJ1-3; 8 bases are a match to TRBD1. The junction had 7 bases not matched to a gene; V was cut back by 6 bases and J by 0 bases. The CDR3 contains 15 residues. In germline, CDR1 is SQVTM, CDR2 ANQGSEA. CDR3: CSVETGVSSGNTIYF. CDR3 sequence (DNA): TGCAGCGTCGAGACAGGGGTCAGCTCTGGAAACACCATATATTTT. The complete variable domain, with remaining parts taken from reference TRBV29-1 and TRBJ1-3, reads SAVISQKPSRDICQRGTSLTIQCQVDSQVTMMFWYRQQPGQSLTLIATANQGSEATYESGFVIDKFPISRPNLTFSTLTVSNMSPEDSSIYLCSVETGVSSGNTIYFGEGSWLTVV.

Worth noting for this clone: Relative to the germline gene, one junction end is altered; a read error may explain this. This chain uses TRBV18 with TRBJ2-3, with D perhaps assigned TRBD1 or TRBD2 (5 bases each). The CDR3 is 13 amino acids. Germline assignment: CDR1 KGHSH and CDR2 LQKENI. The CDR3 reads CASSPQEVDTQYF. Here the CDR3 DNA reads TGTGCCAGCTCCCCACAGGAGGTAGATACGCAGTATTTT.

The chain links TRBV19 to TRBJ1-2, with D maybe TRBD1 (6 bases). CDR3 length equals 16 residues. Germline-derived CDR1 and CDR2 are LNHDA and SQIVND (reference sequence). Trimming took off 7 bases at V and 8 bases at J, with 26 bases between the two ends. CDR3 protein: CASTRGVGGSFGGYTF. The CDR3 nucleotides are TGTGCCAGTACCAGGGGTGTAGGGGGTTCTTTCGGGGGCTACACCTTC. Full variable domain (rest looked up from reference TRBV19 and TRBJ1-2): DGGITQSPKYLFRKEGQNVTLSCEQNLNHDAMYWYRQDPGQGLRLIYYSQIVNDFQKGDIAEGYSVSREKKESFPLTVTSAQKNPTAFYLCASTRGVGGSFGGYTFGSGTRLTVV.

This clone was counted once. This chain links TRBV5-1 with TRBJ2-5; the D gene is possibly TRBD1 (5 bases). The V gene's germline CDR1 is SGHRS and CDR2 YFSETQ. The CDR3 consists of 13 residues. The V gene lost 6 bases and the J gene lost 0 bases, with 9 bases spanning the gap. The CDR3 DNA sequence: TGCGCCAGCAAAGTACAGGACCAAGAGACCCAGTACTTC. It yields the protein CASKVQDQETQYF.

This clone occurred once. The genes are TRBV29-1 and TRBJ2-3, with 7 nucleotides matching TRBD1. J was trimmed by 2 bases and V by 5 bases; bases with no gene match: 10. The germline CDR1 and CDR2 sequences are SQVTM and ANQGSEA. The CDR3 consists of 15 residues. The CDR3 region is CSVNQQGNPTDTQYF. CDR3 in DNA: TGCAGCGTTAATCAACAGGGGAATCCCACAGATACGCAGTATTTT.

The chain couples TRBV1 to TRBJ2-7; the table's D gene call, TRBD1, was not cross checked with the DNA. TRBV1 represents a pseudogene. CDR3 size: 12 residues. CDR3 in amino acids: CDRQGESYEQYF. CDR3 DNA: TGCGACCGACAGGGAGAGTCCTACGAGCAGTACTTC.

This clone appeared a few times. The chain is built from TRBV5-1 and TRBJ1-6; TRBD1 is a possible D gene (6 bases). The V end was cut by 2 bases, the J end by 8 bases, with 11 bases between. This CDR3 has 14 amino acids. CDR1 SGHRS and CDR2 YFSETQ come from the germline V gene. The CDR3: CASSFGPGDSPLHF. CDR3 nucleotides: TGCGCCAGCAGCTTCGGTCCAGGGGATTCACCCCTCCACTTT.

The chain links TRBV2 to TRBJ1-5; 7 bases fit TRBD1. This CDR3 is built from 14 residues. Germline trimming cut 4 bases from V and 3 bases from J; bases unmatched to any gene: 3. Germline values: CDR1 SNHLY, CDR2 FYNNEI. This chain's CDR3 is CASSADRDNQPQHF. Here the CDR3 DNA reads TGTGCCAGCAGTGCAGACAGGGACAATCAGCCCCAGCATTTT.

The chain recombines TRBV6-2 or TRBV6-3 with TRBJ1-4; D unclear. This CDR3 has 14 amino acids. The V and J ends lost 2 bases and 2 bases respectively, with 6 bases between them. The germline CDR1 and CDR2 sequences are MNHEY and SVGEGT. As DNA, the CDR3 is TGTGCCAGCAGTTACAGGGAGACTAATGAAAAACTGTTTTTT. Translated: CASSYRETNEKLFF.

This chain links TRBV3-1 (or the pseudogene TRBV3-2) with TRBJ1-2; weak D call: TRBD1 (5 bases). The V gene lost 5 bases and the J gene lost 8 bases, with 15 bases spanning the gap. This CDR3 spans 13 amino acids. Germline V gene sequence: CDR1 LGHDT, CDR2 YNNKEL (reference sequence). CDR3 nucleotide sequence: TGTGCCAGCAGCTTCCAGGGAAGCGGGGGCTACACCTTC. Translated: CASSFQGSGGYTF.

The chain couples TRBV20-1 to TRBJ2-7; TRBD2 matches at 8 bases. CDR3 length equals 15 residues. Germline V gene sequence: CDR1 DFQATT, CDR2 SNEGSKA (reference sequence). V lost 3 bases to trimming and J lost 1 base; unmatched junction nucleotides: 8. The CDR3 here is CSASPSGSSSYEQYF. In DNA form, the CDR3 reads TGCAGTGCTAGTCCTAGCGGGTCCTCTTCCTACGAGCAGTACTTC.

The chain employs TRBV27 and TRBJ2-5, with 10 positions matching TRBD2. V lost 5 bases and J lost 5; bases outside the gene matches: 17. This CDR3 has 18 residues. Germline loops: CDR1 MNHEY, CDR2 SMNVEV (reference sequence). In DNA form, the CDR3 reads TGTGCCAGCAGTGCTCTTTCGGGACTAGCGAAAGCAAAGGAGACCCAGTACTTC. Translation: CASSALSGLAKAKETQYF.

This chain uses TRBV21-1 with TRBJ2-1; TRBD2, the D gene given by the table, was not confirmed from the DNA. TRBV21-1 has pseudogene status. The CDR3 is 21 amino acids. DNA for the CDR3: TGTGCCAGCAGCACCGCTGACAACGCCAGGAACGGAGGACCCTGTGACAATGAGCAGTTCTTC. This gives the protein CASSTADNARNGGPCDNEQFF.

V gene TRBV5-8 combines with J gene TRBJ2-7; a weak D match, TRBD1 (5 bases). The CDR3 sequence is 13 residues long. The V gene's germline CDR1 is SGHTS and CDR2 YDEGEE. With 2 bases removed from V and 3 bases from J, the gap between germline ends came to 9 bases. CDR3 bases: TGTGCCAGCAGCTTTCGCAGGGACTACGAGCAGTACTTC. Amino acid sequence: CASSFRRDYEQYF.

The chain combines TRBV19 with TRBJ2-1, with 13 bases lining up with TRBD2. Germline assignment: CDR1 LNHDA and CDR2 SQIVND (reference sequence). The CDR3 is made up of 15 amino acids. V gave up 3 bases and J gave up 5 bases; unmatched junction bases: 1. The CDR3 spells CASSMTSGGNNEQFF. As DNA, the CDR3 is TGTGCCAGTAGTATGACTAGCGGGGGGAACAATGAGCAGTTCTTC.

V and J are TRBV4-2 and TRBJ2-7; TRBD2 matches 13 bases. J lost 3 bases, V lost 2 bases, and 1 base had no gene match. Germline V lookup: CDR1 LGHNA, CDR2 YNFKEQ. The CDR3 is 15 residues long. The CDR3 region is CASSQRTSGGYEQYF. The CDR3 DNA sequence: TGTGCCAGCAGCCAACGGACTAGCGGGGGCTACGAGCAGTACTTC.